These T cell receptor beta chains were read from a single sample in a study of T cells in Graves' hyperthyroidism and ophthalmopathy. TCRdb reprocessed the multiplex PCR reads with MiXCR, giving one entry per CDR3 protein. The table shows roughly 380,000 distinct CDR3 sequences, with around 13% occurring only once. The sample was blood. These receptors came from a woman younger than 35 with Graves' hyperthyroidism. The CDR3 runs from the conserved cysteine through the conserved F or W. A D gene is named only where the DNA matches it firmly. Size is stated for part of the rows, as once, few or many counts, or as a class when the clone is expanded.

d_call clone_size j_call v_call cdr3_nt cdr3_aa
- few TRBJ1-3 TRBV10-3 TGTGCCATCAGTGAGTCAGGCCGCTCAGGAAACACCATATATTTT CAISESGRSGNTIYF
- many TRBJ1-1 TRBV3-1 TGTGCCAGCAGCCAGGACAAGTACACTGAAGCTTTCTTT CASSQDKYTEAFF
- many TRBJ1-1 TRBV6-1 TGTGCCAGCAGCTCCACAGAGAACACTGAAGCTTTCTTT CASSSTENTEAFF
TRBD1 many TRBJ1-1 TRBV12-3/TRBV12-4 TGTGCCAGCAGACGGGGACAGGCATTTGGAGCTTTCTTT CASRRGQAFGAFF
- few TRBJ1-6 TRBV13 TGTGCCAGCAGCGACCGGGCGCGGGGATCACCCCTCCACTTT CASSDRARGSPLHF
- many TRBJ1-1 TRBV2 TGTGCCAGCGGGTTTAGGGGAGACACTGAAGCTTTCTTT CASGFRGDTEAFF
TRBD2 - TRBJ2-5 TRBV9 TGTGCCAGCAGCCTCGGGACTAGCGTACCTGGAGAGACCCAGTACTTC CASSLGTSVPGETQYF
TRBD1 many TRBJ1-5 TRBV30 TGTGCCTGGAGTGTAGAGACAGGGGGCAATCAGCCCCAGCATTTT CAWSVETGGNQPQHF
- few TRBJ2-3 TRBV29-1 TGCAGCGTGCGGGGCAGAACAGATACGCAGTATTTT CSVRGRTDTQYF
TRBD2 few TRBJ2-1 TRBV7-9 TGTGCCAGCAGCCGACTGACTAGCGGGAGTGGCTCCTACAATGAGCAGTTCTTC CASSRLTSGSGSYNEQFF
TRBD2 - TRBJ2-5 TRBV20-1 TGCAGTGCTAGACGGCTAGCGGGAGAAGGGACCCAGTACTTC CSARRLAGEGTQYF
- many TRBJ1-6 TRBV3-1 TGTGCCAGCAGCCAAGAGACGGGAAATTCACCCCTCCACTTT CASSQETGNSPLHF
TRBD2 many TRBJ2-1 TRBV6-2/TRBV6-3 TGTGCCAGCCATAACTCCGGGACTAGCTTTGAGCAGTTCTTC CASHNSGTSFEQFF
- many TRBJ2-1 TRBV7-9 TGTGCCAGCAGCTTAAGCGTAGTGGCGCACGAGCAGTTCTTC CASSLSVVAHEQFF
- - TRBJ2-7 TRBV27 TGTGCCAGCAGTTTAAATGGAGGGGAAGGAATCGAGCAGTACTTC CASSLNGGEGIEQYF
TRBD2 many TRBJ2-3 TRBV7-9 TGTGCCGGCGGGAGCGTCACAGATACGCAGTATTTT CAGGSVTDTQYF
- many TRBJ1-5 TRBV24-1 TGTGCCACCAGTGATTTGCCGGAGGGACGAGATAGCAATCAGCCCCAGCATTTT CATSDLPEGRDSNQPQHF
- - TRBJ2-3 TRBV28 TGTGCCAGCAGTTTAGGTCAGACCACAGATACGCAGTATTTT CASSLGQTTDTQYF
- - TRBJ2-3 TRBV6-1 TGTGCCAGCAGTGAAGTTGTGACAGATACGCAGTATTTT CASSEVVTDTQYF
- few TRBJ1-1 TRBV29-1 TGCAGCGTCCACCCGGGAAACACTGAAGCTTTCTTT CSVHPGNTEAFF
- many TRBJ1-1 TRBV30 TGTGCCTGGACGACAAGGGGCCGTGAGACTGAAGCTTTCTTT CAWTTRGRETEAFF
TRBD2 many TRBJ2-7 TRBV12-3/TRBV12-4 TGTGCCAGCAGTTTAGGAGCGGGAGCAGGCGAGCAGTACTTC CASSLGAGAGEQYF